The next 13 T cell receptor beta chains were all read from a single sample in a study of early stage breast cancer tumors. Sequencing was performed with immunoSEQ multiplex PCR; in TCRdb, only in-frame clones are kept and a portion is missing. Among about 19,000 clones, 65% to 85% were seen once, and the ten largest hold over 1.5%. Sequencing was done on a sample of blood. These receptors all come from a person between 65 and 79 years old with breast cancer.

CDR3 loop: CASSEFMYTEAFF. CDR3 DNA: TGTGCCAGCAGTGAATTCATGTACACTGAAGCTTTCTTT. The J gene is TRBJ1-1, the V gene TRBV2, with D hard to call. Germline CDR1 reads SNHLY; CDR2 reads FYNNEI. V lost 2 bases to trimming and J lost 3 bases, with 7 bases between them. This CDR3 contains 13 residues.

This clone was seen just once. This chain uses TRBV6-1 with TRBJ2-3, with 10 bases fitting TRBD1. The germline gives CDR1 MNHNS, CDR2 SASEGT. Unmatched junction bases numbered 2, after V lost 6 bases and J lost 2 bases. The CDR3 runs 14 residues. Written as DNA, the CDR3 is TGTGCCAGCAGGACAGGGGGCCCCACAGATACGCAGTATTTT. Translated: CASRTGGPTDTQYF.

This clone has a single count. V and J are TRBV5-4 and TRBJ2-5, with 10 bases that match TRBD1. Trimming at V came to 4 bases and at J to 4 bases, leaving 10 bases not matched to a gene. CDR1 is SGHNT, CDR2 YYREEE, per germline (reference sequence). There are 16 residues in the CDR3. The CDR3 loop is CASSLTGGGFGETQYF. CDR3 sequence (DNA): TGTGCCAGCAGCCTGACAGGGGGCGGTTTTGGAGAGACCCAGTACTTC.

V and J are TRBV5-4 and TRBJ2-3, with D perhaps TRBD2 (6 bases). V lost 0 bases to trimming and J lost 0 bases, with 11 bases between them. The length of the CDR3 is 16 residues. Germline V gives CDR1 SGHNT, CDR2 YYREEE (reference sequence). CDR3 nucleotides: TGTGCCAGCAGCTTGGGAGTGGGGGGTAGCACAGATACGCAGTATTTT. Its translation: CASSLGVGGSTDTQYF. Variable domain in full (rest from reference TRBV5-4 and TRBJ2-3): ETGVTQSPTHLIKTRGQQVTLRCSSQSGHNTVSWYQQALGQGPQFIFQYYREEENGRGNFPPRFSGLQFPNYSSELNVNALELDDSALYLCASSLGVGGSTDTQYFGPGTRLTVL.

This clone has a single count. The genes are TRBV5-5 and TRBJ1-5; a possible D gene is TRBD1 (5 bases). Trimming left V 3 bases short and J 5 bases short, with 12 bases between. Germline V gives CDR1 SGHKS, CDR2 YYEKEE (reference sequence). The length of the CDR3 is 14 residues. DNA of the CDR3: TGTGCCAGCAGCTCGAGTCAGGGCTATCAGCCCCAGCATTTT. Amino acids: CASSSSQGYQPQHF.

The chain employs TRBV6-6 and TRBJ1-6; D perhaps matches TRBD1 (5 bases). Between the trimmed V and J ends, which lost 3 bases and 6 bases, there was a span of 12 bases. CDR3 length: 15 amino acids. Germline CDR1 and CDR2: MNHNY and SVGAGI (reference sequence). CDR3 bases: TGTGCCAGCAGTTATTTAGTAAGGGGTAATTCACCCCTCCACTTT. Its protein product is CASSYLVRGNSPLHF.

The rearrangement links TRBV5-1 to TRBJ2-2; weak D call: TRBD2 (6 bases). Deletions cut 5 bases from V and 0 bases from J, with 11 bases between. Germline assignment: CDR1 SGHRS and CDR2 YFSETQ. The CDR3 runs 15 residues. The CDR3 sequence: CASRPGGANTGELFF. The CDR3 DNA reads as TGCGCCAGCAGGCCTGGCGGGGCGAACACCGGGGAGCTGTTTTTT. Looking up the rest from reference TRBV5-1 and TRBJ2-2 gives the full variable domain: KAGVTQTPRYLIKTRGQQVTLSCSPISGHRSVSWYQQTPGQGLQFLFEYFSETQRNKGNFPGRFSGRQFSNSRSEMNVSTLELGDSALYLCASRPGGANTGELFFGEGSRLTVL.

The genes are TRBV5-4 and TRBJ2-7; 8 nucleotides align to TRBD1. J was trimmed by 0 bases and V by 4 bases; bases with no gene match: 6. This CDR3 is built from 15 residues. The V gene's germline CDR1 is SGHNT and CDR2 YYREEE (reference sequence). CDR3 amino acids: CASSSGQGYSYEQYF. CDR3 bases: TGTGCCAGCAGCAGCGGACAGGGATACTCCTACGAGCAGTACTTC.

The chain is built from TRBV6-1 and TRBJ1-5; 8 nucleotides line up with TRBD1. The germline CDR1 and CDR2 sequences are MNHNS and SASEGT. The CDR3 runs to 16 residues. V lost 4 bases and J lost 0; bases outside the gene matches: 5. This chain's CDR3 is CASSGRQGYSNQPQHF. The CDR3 nucleotides read TGTGCCAGCAGTGGCCGACAGGGGTATAGCAATCAGCCCCAGCATTTT.

The V gene is TRBV2, the J gene TRBJ2-5; 9 bases fit TRBD1. V was clipped by 4 bases and J by 1 base; unmatched bases: 10. Germline assignment: CDR1 SNHLY and CDR2 FYNNEI. The CDR3 spans 17 residues. Here the CDR3 DNA reads TGTGCCAGCAGTGGTCTCCGGGACAGGGCGGGCCAAGAGACCCAGTACTTC. Translation gives CASSGLRDRAGQETQYF.

DNA of the CDR3: TGTGCCAGCAGTTTCCCCGCTGGGGGGAACGGCTACACCTTC. Translated, it gives CASSFPAGGNGYTF. The J gene is TRBJ1-2, the V gene TRBV28; perhaps TRBD1 as D (5 bases). Germline V gene sequence: CDR1 MDHEN, CDR2 SYDVKM. V lost 3 bases, J lost 8 bases, and 16 bases lay in between. CDR3 length: 14 residues.

This clone has a single count. The genes are TRBV5-4 and TRBJ2-5; 8 bases agree with TRBD2. CDR1 and CDR2 from the germline V gene are SGHNT and YYREEE (reference sequence). The J segment lost 4 bases and the V segment lost 4 bases, leaving 12 bases of the junction unmatched. CDR3 length equals 16 residues. The CDR3 region has the DNA TGTGCCAGCAGCCCCCGGATCGGGGGGGCGTTAGAGACCCAGTACTTC. This sequence encodes CASSPRIGGALETQYF.

The chain links TRBV11-2 to TRBJ2-3; 13 nucleotides line up with TRBD2. The CDR3 has 19 amino acids. Trimming took 1 base from V and 2 from J; bases not matched to a gene: 9. Germline values: CDR1 SGHAT, CDR2 FQNNGV. The CDR3 region is CASSLAPKTSGGITDTQYF. In DNA form, the CDR3 reads TGTGCCAGCAGCTTAGCTCCAAAGACTAGCGGGGGGATCACAGATACGCAGTATTTT.